The rows below give T cell receptor beta chains drawn from one sample of a study of human T cells and chemical hapten exposure. TCRdb re-called the RACE reads through MiXCR, storing one row per CDR3 protein. The sample comprises 65,000 or so distinct CDR3 sequences, 5.5% to 7.5% of which are singletons, and just under 3.5% rests with the top ten. Sample: whole blood. The source of these receptors is a female donor in good health. Some clones in this sample may be carry-over from other donors' samples. CDR3s include the opening cysteine and the closing phenylalanine or tryptophan. A D gene is named only where the DNA matches it firmly. Expanded clones are given a class, and other clones once, few, many or no size at all.

NA TRBJ1-5 many TRBV7-9 TGTGCCAGCAGCTTGCAGGGCGATCAGCCCCAGCATTTT CASSLQGDQPQHF
NA TRBJ2-5 NA TRBV9 TGTGCCAGCAGCGTAGCCGGGAGTGGGGGAGAGACCCAGTACTTC CASSVAGSGGETQYF
NA TRBJ2-1 many TRBV7-2 TGTGCCAGCAGTTTAGGTTCCGGGAGTATTCAGTTCTTC CASSLGSGSIQFF
TRBD2 TRBJ2-7 few TRBV6-8 TGTGCCAGCAGTTCGGGACTAGCGGGAGCCCCTCGGGGCGAGCAGTACTTC CASSSGLAGAPRGEQYF
NA TRBJ2-3 many TRBV15 TGTGCCACCAGCAGGGGAGAAACCGGGACGCATCAAGCAGATACGCAGTATTTT CATSRGETGTHQADTQYF
NA TRBJ2-3 many TRBV5-1 TGCGCCAGCAGCTTGGAGCCGGGGGCGACTGATACGCAGTATTTT CASSLEPGATDTQYF
NA TRBJ1-5 many TRBV27 TGTGCCAGCAGTTTATTGGGGGGCGGTCAGCCCCAGCATTTT CASSLLGGGQPQHF
TRBD1 TRBJ1-1 NA TRBV19 TGTGCCAGTAGTAACCCTTACAGGGGAGTCGGCACTGAAGCTTTCTTT CASSNPYRGVGTEAFF
NA TRBJ2-2 NA TRBV20-1 TGCAGTGCTAGATTTGGGCCCGGGGAGCTGTTTTTT CSARFGPGELFF
TRBD1 TRBJ1-2 many TRBV5-1 TGCGCCAGCAGTCCCTTGGGACAGGTCTATGGCTACACCTTC CASSPLGQVYGYTF
NA TRBJ2-5 many TRBV7-9 TGTGCCAGCAGCTTTGAGAGACTCCGCAAAGAGACCCAGTACTTC CASSFERLRKETQYF
TRBD1 TRBJ2-2 many TRBV28 TGTGCCAGCACTGACAGGGCACGCGGGGAGCTGTTTTTT CASTDRARGELFF
TRBD1 TRBJ2-7 many TRBV6-6 TGTGCCAGCAGTTACGGGGACAGCCACTACGAGCAGTACTTC CASSYGDSHYEQYF
NA TRBJ1-1 few TRBV2 TGTGCCAGCAGTGGTGGGTACACTGAAGCTTTCTTT CASSGGYTEAFF
TRBD1 TRBJ1-1 few TRBV9 TGTGCCAGCAGCGTAGAGGGGACAGGCCTGGCGAACACTGAAGCTTTCTTT CASSVEGTGLANTEAFF
TRBD1 TRBJ2-6 few TRBV5-6 TGTGCCAGCACCAAGGGACAGGGAAAGTCTGGGGCCAACGTCCTGACTTTC CASTKGQGKSGANVLTF
NA TRBJ2-7 many TRBV5-6 TGTGCCAGCAGCTTGGTCCCAGCGGAGGTCGCCTACGAGCAGTACTTC CASSLVPAEVAYEQYF
NA TRBJ2-7 few TRBV12-3/TRBV12-4 TGTGCCAGCAGTTCCCGGGGGAAAGAGTACTTC CASSSRGKEYF
NA TRBJ2-6 many TRBV20-1 TGCAGTGCTAGTGGGGGGCCAAGCTCTGGGGCCAACGTCCTGACTTTC CSASGGPSSGANVLTF
NA TRBJ1-5 many TRBV12-3/TRBV12-4 TGTGCCAGCCGTAAGGTAGGGGATAGCCAGCCCCAGCATTTT CASRKVGDSQPQHF
TRBD2 TRBJ2-2 few TRBV12-5 TGTGCTAGTGGTTTTAATAGCGGGAGCTTATTGACCGGGGAGCTGTTTTTT CASGFNSGSLLTGELFF
NA TRBJ2-3 few TRBV18 TGTGCCAGCTCACCGGGGGCGGTGGATACGCAGTATTTT CASSPGAVDTQYF
TRBD1 TRBJ1-2 many TRBV30 TGTGCCTGGAGGACAGGGGGCTTTCATGGCTACACCTTC CAWRTGGFHGYTF
TRBD2 TRBJ2-7 few TRBV5-1 TGCGCCAGCAGCTTGACGCCCGGGACTAGCGGGAGAATTTACTACGAGCAGTACTTC CASSLTPGTSGRIYYEQYF
NA TRBJ2-3 NA TRBV28 TGTGCCAGCAGTTTATTGACGGGACTGATGGGGGCAGATACGCAGTATTTT CASSLLTGLMGADTQYF
NA TRBJ2-7 NA TRBV5-1 TGCGCCAGCAGCTCCGACAGGACCTACGAGCAGTACTTC CASSSDRTYEQYF
NA TRBJ2-4 few TRBV20-1 TGCAGTGCTATAGGGACGTTAGCCAAAAACATTCAGTACTTC CSAIGTLAKNIQYF
NA TRBJ2-2 NA TRBV14 TGTGCCAGCAGCCAAGGGGGGGGCGCATTGGCCGGGGAGCTGTTTTTT CASSQGGGALAGELFF
TRBD2 TRBJ2-7 many TRBV2 TGTGCCAGCACCCAAGGGGGGGCTAGCGGGAGGAACGAGCAGTACTTC CASTQGGASGRNEQYF
NA TRBJ1-2 NA TRBV18 TGTGCCAGCTCACCAGGGAAGGACTATGGCTACACCTTC CASSPGKDYGYTF
NA TRBJ2-7 many TRBV6-2/TRBV6-3 TGTGCCAGCAGTTACAGGGCCTCCTACGAGCAGTACTTC CASSYRASYEQYF
NA TRBJ2-3 NA TRBV4-2 TGTGCCAGCAGCCTCCCCTTTGGAGGGGCCACAGATACGCAGTATTTT CASSLPFGGATDTQYF
NA TRBJ2-4 few TRBV12-3/TRBV12-4 TGTGCCAGCAGTTTGGTCCAGGGAGCCAAAAACATTCAGTACTTC CASSLVQGAKNIQYF
NA TRBJ2-7 many TRBV20-1 TGCAGTGCTAGAGGCTTCGGGGAGTTCTACGAGCAGTACTTC CSARGFGEFYEQYF
NA TRBJ2-1 many TRBV6-2/TRBV6-3 TGTGCCAGCAGTTACCCCGGAAGGGGAATGCTTTTCTTC CASSYPGRGMLFF